A single TCR beta chain is shown here with its context. Its antigen is as yet unknown. Unique molecular identifiers were attached to individual cDNA molecules. Using its own MiXCR run on the 5' RACE reads, TCRdb lists one record per CDR3 protein. The sample yields tens of thousands of distinct CDR3 sequences, roughly 12% seen once. CDR3 length: 11 residues. V shed 4 bases and J shed 8 bases, with 6 bases lying between them. Germline loops: CDR1 MNHEY, CDR2 SVGAGI. These data are taken from a study of early T cells in non-severe SARS-CoV-2 infection. Study-level background: The authors sequenced bulk RNA from unsorted whole blood, leaving chains unpaired. Findings and limits, study-wide: Sequences matched to VDJdb favored anti-spike CD8 responses, while private and CD4 specificities were missed.

The chain carries TRBV6-5 and TRBJ2-1; D not certain. Specimen: whole blood. The TCR originated in an adult who was a healthcare worker with PCR-confirmed SARS-CoV-2 infection or an uninfected control (not recorded which). The CDR3 is CASSFRYEQFF. The CDR3 DNA reads as TGTGCCAGCAGTTTTAGATATGAGCAGTTCTTC.